This T cell receptor beta chain is from a study of cytomegalovirus exposure and HLA in healthy donors. Study context: Researchers previously reported finding 90 million to 130 million unique TCR beta sequences from some 180 million T cells.

Whole-study results and caveats: CMV antigen specificity of three CMV-associated chains was confirmed in vitro. There were some public TCRs occurring in many donors, but most TCR sequences were rare. In a later analysis, a missense DCLRE1C variant was linked to TCR beta V- and J-gene trimming.

The CDR3 covers 15 residues. V gave up 1 base and J gave up 0 bases, with 8 bases separating them. Germline-derived CDR1 and CDR2 are SEHNR and FQNEAQ (reference sequence). On this clone itself: Its antigen remains unidentified.

It was with 60 Vbeta and 13 Jbeta primers that the PCR ran. The table came from immunoSEQ multiplex PCR; TCRdb's copy has only in-frame clones and leaves some out. The sample gives about 160,000 clones, roughly 80% of which show up once; around 3.3% is in the top ten. This sequence joins TRBV7-9 and TRBJ2-3; TRBD2 might be the D (6 bases). Sample: PBMCs. This sequence originates from a middle-aged woman in good health and CMV-seronegative. CDR3 sequence (DNA): TGTGCCAGCAGCTTAGTAGCGGTAAGCACAGATACGCAGTATTTT. It specifies CASSLVAVSTDTQYF.